One sample yielded the 27 T cell receptor beta chains listed below, sequenced in a study of CD8+ T cells in alopecia areata. Investigators isolated RNA and reverse transcribed it into cDNA to act as the sequencing template. Using immunoSEQ multiplex PCR, the repertoire was profiled, and TCRdb retains in-frame clones only, with some absent. The sample contains roughly 110,000 clones, none occurring once; roughly a fifth lies in the top ten. Sequenced input: lesional skin. These receptors came from a C3H/HeJ mouse with alopecia areata. The mouse strain carries the MHC haplotype H2-k.

Remarks on this clone: Genes and germline are mouse. The read terminates 4 residues ahead of where the CDR3 ends, so the germline J gene completes it. This chain connects TRBV13-3 to TRBJ2-7; TRBD1 is a possible D gene (5 bases). The CDR3 length is 13 residues. Germline V CDR1 and CDR2: NNHDY, SYVADS. The CDR3 region is CASRAPDRYEQYF. The sequenced part of the CDR3 DNA is TGTGCCAGCAGGGCCCCCGACAGATAT.

As concerns this clone: Genes and germline are mouse. From the germline J gene comes the end of the CDR3, since the read stops 4 residues before it. The chain joins TRBV13-2 to TRBJ2-7; no clear D. V lost 1 base and J 3 bases, leaving 8 bases between the germline ends. Germline lookup yields CDR1 NNHNN and CDR2 SYGAGS (reference sequence). The CDR3 has 13 amino acids. The covered CDR3 bases are TGTGCCAGCGGTGATCCCAGAAACTAT. It specifies CASGDPRNY. The full CDR3 protein is CASGDPRNYEQYF.

This clone was seen only a few times. Any gene name here is a mouse gene name. The read comes to an end 4 residues before the CDR3 does, leaving the germline J gene to fill in the end. The chain uses TRBV3 and TRBJ2-5, with 10 bases lining up with TRBD2. V shed 5 bases, J shed 2 bases, and the junction held 1 base outside the gene matches. There are 14 residues in the CDR3. CDR1 and CDR2 (germline): SNHLY, FYNGKV (reference sequence). The CDR3 loop reads CASSAGGAQDTQYF. The covered CDR3 bases are TGTGCCAGCAGCGCTGGGGGGGCCCAAGAC.

Note on this clone: Gene names are the mouse ones. The DNA ends 4 residues before the CDR3 does, and the rest of the CDR3 is filled in from the germline J gene. The chain has TRBV13-3 and TRBJ1-4; 7 bases agree with TRBD1. The CDR3 has 16 residues. Germline CDR1 is NNHDY and CDR2 is SYVADS. After removal of 2 bases from V and 0 bases from J, the junction contained 4 bases not matched to a gene. The sequenced part of the CDR3 DNA is TGTGCCAGCAGTGACAGGGGGGAGGTTTCCAACGAA. The encoded protein is CASSDRGEVSNE. The CDR3 reads in full as CASSDRGEVSNERLFF.

This clone has just a few counts. Gene names are mouse gene names. The DNA ends 4 residues before the CDR3 does, and the rest of the CDR3 is filled in from the germline J gene. This sequence joins TRBV13-1 and TRBJ2-1; 9 bases are shared with TRBD1. Germline CDR1 reads NSHNY; CDR2 reads SYGAGN. CDR3 length: 15 amino acids. V was clipped by 4 bases and J by 4 bases; unmatched bases: 6. The CDR3 loop reads CASSFSGTGYAEQFF. The sequenced CDR3 bases are TGTGCCAGCAGTTTTTCCGGGACAGGGTATGCT.

With regard to this clone: Germline and genes: mouse. The read halts 4 residues ahead of the CDR3 end, with the missing end drawn from the germline J gene. V gene TRBV19 combines with J gene TRBJ2-1, with TRBD2 as a possible D gene (6 bases). V dropped 6 bases and J dropped 2 bases, with 12 bases sitting between them. From germline, CDR1 is FNHDT and CDR2 SITEND (reference sequence). This CDR3 contains 14 residues. CDR3 bases read: TGTGCCAGCACCAGACTGGAATACTATGCT. Protein product: CASTRLEYYA. The complete CDR3 reads CASTRLEYYAEQFF.

This clone came up a few times. Germline and genes: mouse. The CDR3 is cut off 4 residues early in the read; its end comes from the germline J gene. V and J are TRBV13-1 and TRBJ1-2, with no clear D. The CDR3 is 13 residues long. The V and J ends lost 1 base and 3 bases respectively, with 7 bases between them. Germline-derived CDR1 and CDR2 are NSHNY and SYGAGN. CDR3 sequence: CASSDPRDSDYTF. The sequenced part of the CDR3 DNA is TGTGCCAGCAGTGATCCGAGGGACTCC.

This clone was seen more than once but under ten times. Germline and genes: mouse. The sequenced fragment ends 4 residues before the CDR3 boundary, so the rest is inferred from the germline J gene. The chain couples TRBV19 to TRBJ1-2; the D gene is possibly TRBD1 (6 bases). Trimming stripped 0 bases from V and 0 bases from J, with 9 bases between. CDR3 length: 15 residues. Germline V gene lookup returns CDR1 FNHDT and CDR2 SITEND (reference sequence). This CDR3 is CASSIAGAANSDYTF. The sequenced CDR3 bases are TGTGCCAGCAGTATAGCAGGGGCTGCAAACTCC. The variable domain in full, with the rest retrieved from reference TRBV19 and TRBJ1-2, is GGIITQTPKFLIGQEGQKLTLKCQQNFNHDTMYWYRQDSGKGLRLIYYSITENDLQKGDLSEGYDASREKKSSFSLTVTSAQKNEMAVFLCASSIAGAANSDYTFGSGTRLLVI.

This clone was seen more than once but under ten times. Any gene name here is a mouse gene name. The read finishes 4 residues shy of the CDR3 end, and the germline J gene is used to complete it. The rearrangement links TRBV13-1 to TRBJ2-4; D is perhaps TRBD1 (6 bases). Per the germline V gene, CDR1 is NSHNY and CDR2 is SYGAGN. V gave up 2 bases and J gave up 0 bases, with 10 bases separating them. The CDR3 runs 15 residues. CDR3 DNA (partial): TGTGCCAGCAGTGACCCGGGACAAAGTCAAAAC. It encodes CASSDPGQSQN. The entire CDR3 sequence reads CASSDPGQSQNTLYF.

A note on this clone: The gene names given are mouse names. The read stops 4 residues short of the end of the CDR3; the missing end is completed from the germline J gene. The chain couples TRBV1 to TRBJ1-2; a possible D gene is TRBD1 (5 bases). The germline V gene encodes CDR1 NSQYPW and CDR2 LRSPGD (reference sequence). Trimming took 3 bases from V and 0 from J, leaving 8 bases between them. The CDR3 has 14 residues. The covered CDR3 bases are TGCACCTGCAGTGCGAAGACAGCAAACTCC. Its translation is CTCSAKTANS. In full, the CDR3 is CTCSAKTANSDYTF.

With regard to this clone: One end of the junction varies from germline; a read error may be responsible. Gene names refer to mouse genes. The read ends 4 residues early relative to the CDR3; the germline J gene fills the gap. The chain uses TRBV1 and TRBJ2-2; 11 nucleotides agree with TRBD1. Germline values: CDR1 NSQYPW, CDR2 LRSPGD (reference sequence). The CDR3 extends over 17 amino acids. CDR3 in amino acids: CACSADSGQGDTGQLYF. Incomplete CDR3 DNA: TGCGCCTGCAGTGCAGATTCGGGACAGGGGGACACCGGG.

Worth noting for this clone: Genes and germline are mouse. Sequencing ends 4 residues short of the CDR3 end; the germline J gene provides the rest. V is TRBV31 and J is TRBJ1-4; 9 bases line up with TRBD1. Germline CDR1 GKSSPN, CDR2 SITVG. V lost 0 bases and J lost 5; bases outside the gene matches: 4. CDR3 length: 15 residues. This CDR3 is CAWSLSGQGNERLFF. CDR3 DNA (partial): TGTGCCTGGAGTCTAAGTGGACAGGGGAACGAA. The full variable domain, with the rest looked up from reference TRBV31 and TRBJ1-4, is AQTIHQWPVAEIKAVGSPLSLGCTIKGKSSPNLYWYWQATGGTLQQLFYSITVGQVESVVQLNLSASRPKDDQFILSTEKLLLSHSGFYLCAWSLSGQGNERLFFGHGTKLSVL.

Concerning this clone: Germline and genes: mouse. The read stops 4 residues short of the end of the CDR3; the missing end is completed from the germline J gene. Other DNA sequences in this sample translate to the same CDR3. The gene calls are TRBV19 and TRBJ2-1, with 10 bases matching TRBD2. The CDR3 has 15 residues. J was trimmed by 3 bases and V by 4 bases; bases with no gene match: 4. From germline, CDR1 is FNHDT and CDR2 SITEND (reference sequence). The sequenced CDR3 bases are TGTGCCAGCAGTCCTCGGACTGGGGGCTATGCT. Its translation: CASSPRTGGYA. The entire CDR3 sequence reads CASSPRTGGYAEQFF.

A few counts support this clone. All gene names here are mouse names. With the read ending 4 residues before the CDR3 end, the germline J gene is used to fill in that end. The chain is built from TRBV13-3 and TRBJ2-5; maybe TRBD2 (6 bases). CDR1 and CDR2 (germline): NNHDY, SYVADS. The CDR3 length is 13 residues. The V gene lost 4 bases and the J gene lost 2 bases, with 8 bases spanning the gap. The sequenced part of the CDR3 DNA is TGTGCCAGCAGTACTGGGATCCAAGAC. This translates into CASSTGIQD. The whole CDR3 region reads CASSTGIQDTQYF.

This clone was seen only a few times. Gene names are mouse gene names. The CDR3 is cut off 4 residues early in the read; its end comes from the germline J gene. The chain is built from TRBV13-2 and TRBJ2-7; 8 positions match TRBD2. Germline V CDR1 and CDR2: NNHNN, SYGAGS (reference sequence). CDR3 size: 14 residues. Trimming removed 2 bases from V and 2 bases from J; junction bases left unmatched: 3. The CDR3 sequence: CASGDWGAPYEQYF. The covered CDR3 bases are TGTGCCAGCGGTGACTGGGGGGCCCCCTAT.

On this clone itself: Translating the DNA gives a protein that differs from the TCRdb entry at residue 11; the protein shown here is that DNA translation. These gene names are mouse names. The read ends 3 residues before the CDR3 terminus; that terminus is restored from the germline J gene. This chain joins TRBV13-3 and TRBJ1-6; tentative D call: TRBD1 (5 bases). TRBJ1-6 is an ORF for which the function is uncertain. This CDR3 is 14 amino acids long. Looked up from germline, CDR1 is NNHDY and CDR2 is SYVADS. V lost 0 bases and J 9 bases, leaving 10 bases between the germline ends. The CDR3 bases that were read are TGTGCCAGCAGTGATGCGCAGGGCGGTTCGCCC. Its protein is CASSDAQGGSP. The full CDR3 reads CASSDAQGGSPLYF.

The table lists this clone with many counts. Gene names denote mouse genes. The read gets to within 4 residues of the CDR3 end, and the germline J gene fills in the rest. The gene calls are TRBV19 and TRBJ2-1; D is perhaps TRBD1 (6 bases). Germline-derived CDR1 and CDR2 are FNHDT and SITEND (reference sequence). The CDR3 is made up of 12 amino acids. This CDR3 reads CASRTGRAEQFF. Partial CDR3 DNA: TGTGCCAGCAGAACAGGGAGAGCT.

In regard to this clone: Each gene name is a mouse one. The read ends 4 residues shy of where the CDR3 ends; the end is completed using the germline J gene. J is TRBJ2-3 and V is TRBV13-1, with 9 bases lining up with TRBD2. The CDR3 has 13 residues. The germline V gene has CDR1 NSHNY and CDR2 SYGAGN. After removal of 6 bases from V and 3 bases from J, the junction contained 2 bases not matched to a gene. CDR3 loop: CASKLGGAETLYF. The part of the CDR3 DNA that was read is TGTGCCAGCAAACTGGGGGGCGCAGAA.

The table lists this clone with a few counts. Gene names denote mouse genes. With the read ending 4 residues before the CDR3 end, the germline J gene is used to fill in that end. Distinct nucleotide sequences in the sample also encode this CDR3. The chain is built from TRBV19 and TRBJ2-1, with D hard to call. Germline CDR1 FNHDT, CDR2 SITEND (reference sequence). The CDR3 totals 13 residues. CDR3 residues: CASSISGRAEQFF. The sequenced CDR3 bases are TGTGCCAGCAGTATAAGCGGCAGGGCT. The full variable domain, its missing parts supplied by reference TRBV19 and TRBJ2-1, is GGIITQTPKFLIGQEGQKLTLKCQQNFNHDTMYWYRQDSGKGLRLIYYSITENDLQKGDLSEGYDASREKKSSFSLTVTSAQKNEMAVFLCASSISGRAEQFFGPGTRLTVL.

A few counts support this clone. Genes and germline come from the mouse. The read finishes 4 residues shy of the CDR3 end, and the germline J gene is used to complete it. J is TRBJ2-4 and V is TRBV13-3; 7 nucleotides agree with TRBD2. The germline CDR1 and CDR2 sequences are NNHDY and SYVADS. J lost 3 bases, V lost 1 base, and 2 bases had no gene match. The CDR3 spans 14 residues. CDR3 bases read: TGTGCCAGCAGTGATACTGGGGCCCAAAAC. Amino acid sequence: CASSDTGAQN. The complete CDR3 reads CASSDTGAQNTLYF.

For this clone: Mouse gene names apply. The read terminates 4 residues ahead of where the CDR3 ends, so the germline J gene completes it. The chain combines TRBV1 with TRBJ2-5, with a tentative D call TRBD1 (5 bases). Germline CDR1 and CDR2: NSQYPW and LRSPGD (reference sequence). This CDR3 comprises 15 residues. CDR3 residues: CTCSADQGERDTQYF. The part of the CDR3 DNA that was read is TGCACCTGCAGTGCAGATCAGGGAGAGAGGGAC.

This clone was picked up a small number of times. All gene names here are mouse names. The read comes to an end 4 residues before the CDR3 does, leaving the germline J gene to fill in the end. The rearrangement uses TRBV1 and TRBJ2-5, with 8 nucleotides matching TRBD2. The CDR3 sequence is 16 residues long. With 4 bases clipped from V and 2 bases from J, the junction kept 8 bases outside the gene matches. Germline CDR1 reads NSQYPW; CDR2 reads LRSPGD (reference sequence). CDR3: CTCSGPAGGRQDTQYF. The CDR3 bases that were read are TGCACCTGCAGTGGTCCGGCTGGGGGGCGCCAAGAC.

On this clone itself: Mouse germline and gene names are used. Coverage ceases 4 residues before the CDR3 finishes, and the germline J gene fills in the end. The chain combines TRBV13-3 with TRBJ2-5; the match to TRBD2 covers 10 bases. This CDR3 contains 17 residues. From germline, CDR1 is NNHDY and CDR2 SYVADS. J gave up 1 base and V 4 bases, and 9 bases lay outside the gene matches. CDR3 region: CASSPRDWGVYQDTQYF. The CDR3 DNA, read in part, is TGTGCCAGCAGTCCCCGGGACTGGGGTGTCTACCAAGAC.

This clone was seen more than once but under ten times. Genes here carry mouse names. The read terminates 4 residues before the CDR3 end, so the remaining end is supplied by the germline J gene. The V call is TRBV1, the J call TRBJ2-1; D is possibly TRBD2 (7 bases). The V gene lost 0 bases and the J gene lost 6 bases, with 15 bases spanning the gap. Germline lookup yields CDR1 NSQYPW and CDR2 LRSPGD (reference sequence). The CDR3 loop spans 16 amino acids. Here the CDR3 reads CTCSADHGGRSAEQFF. The sequenced CDR3 bases are TGCACCTGCAGTGCAGATCACGGGGGGCGCTCTGCT.

Comment on this clone: All gene names here are mouse names. The read gets to within 4 residues of the CDR3 end, and the germline J gene fills in the rest. The gene calls are TRBV19 and TRBJ2-3; no clear D gene. Deletions cut 2 bases from V and 4 bases from J, with 14 bases between. The CDR3 contains 15 residues. CDR1 FNHDT and CDR2 SITEND come from the germline V gene (reference sequence). The covered CDR3 bases are TGTGCCAGCAGTATTAGTCAGACTAGCCCAGAA. Translating it yields CASSISQTSPE. The CDR3 in full is CASSISQTSPETLYF.

Of note for this clone: Gene names and germline match the mouse. The sequenced fragment ends 4 residues before the CDR3 boundary, so the rest is inferred from the germline J gene. This specimen includes other DNA sequences encoding the same CDR3. The rearrangement uses TRBV1 and TRBJ2-5; possibly TRBD1 for D (5 bases). The CDR3 has 13 residues. Per germline, CDR1 NSQYPW and CDR2 LRSPGD (reference sequence). CDR3 loop: CTCSAQGGDTQYF. The CDR3 bases that were read are TGCACCTGCAGTGCACAGGGAGGAGAC.

This clone was seen at least ten times. Gene names denote mouse genes. This CDR3 is CASSDEDWVYAEQFF. The sequenced part of the CDR3 DNA is TGTGCCAGCAGTGATGAGGACTGGGTCTATGCT. The J gene is TRBJ2-1, the V gene TRBV13-3, with TRBD2 identical over 8 bases. The read is 4 residues too short to cover the CDR3 end, so that end is filled in from the germline J gene. J lost 3 bases, V lost 0 bases, and 2 bases had no gene match. Germline V gene lookup returns CDR1 NNHDY and CDR2 SYVADS. This CDR3 has 15 amino acids.